Listed here are 22 T cell receptor beta chains from one sample, sequenced in a study of control samples from healthy donors and cancer patients. Sequenced by immunoSEQ multiplex PCR; TCRdb stores in-frame clones only, minus some. Here the sample spans 57,000 or so clones, roughly 89% being singletons. The sample comprised PBMCs. These receptors were taken from a man aged 55-75 years with colorectal cancer.

V usage is TRBV6-2 or TRBV6-3 and J usage is TRBJ1-5, with D possibly matching TRBD1 (6 bases). Germline V gene lookup returns CDR1 MNHEY and CDR2 SVGEGT. Trimming removed 3 bases from V and 2 bases from J, with 8 bases in between. The CDR3 runs 14 residues. This CDR3 is CASSYRQGNQPQHF. CDR3 nucleotides: TGTGCCAGCAGTTATAGACAGGGCAATCAGCCCCAGCATTTT.

This clone turned up a few times. The chain employs TRBV6-5 and TRBJ2-7, with 11 bases matching TRBD2. The CDR3 contains 14 residues. Germline V CDR1 and CDR2: MNHEY, SVGAGI. The J segment lost 7 bases and the V segment lost 5 bases, leaving 7 bases of the junction unmatched. CDR3 coding DNA: TGTGCCAGCAGTCTTAGCGGGGGGGCCCGGGAGCAGTACTTC. Its translation is CASSLSGGAREQYF.

V and J are TRBV2 and TRBJ1-1; 7 nucleotides line up with TRBD1. The CDR3 extends over 15 amino acids. After removal of 7 bases from V and 2 bases from J, the junction contained 10 bases not matched to a gene. Germline V gives CDR1 SNHLY, CDR2 FYNNEI. CDR3 sequence reads: CASTYSGQLNTEAFF. CDR3 nucleotides: TGTGCCAGCACCTATTCGGGACAGCTAAACACTGAAGCTTTCTTT. The full variable domain, its missing parts supplied by reference TRBV2 and TRBJ1-1, is EPEVTQTPSHQVTQMGQEVILRCVPISNHLYFYWYRQILGQKVEFLVSFYNNEISEKSEIFDDQFSVERPDGSNFTLKIRSTKLEDSAMYFCASTYSGQLNTEAFFGQGTRLTVV.

The V call is TRBV12-3 or TRBV12-4, the J call TRBJ2-5; 8 positions agree with TRBD2. J gave up 5 bases and V 6 bases, and 5 bases lay outside the gene matches. The CDR3 totals 13 residues. This chain's CDR3 is CASSREGPETQYF. The CDR3 DNA reads TGTGCCAGCAGCCGGGAGGGCCCGGAGACCCAGTACTTC.

The chain employs TRBV4-2 and TRBJ2-2, with 8 bases that match TRBD2. CDR1 and CDR2 (germline): LGHNA, YNFKEQ. This CDR3 is 16 amino acids long. V lost 2 bases and J lost 0; bases outside the gene matches: 2. As DNA, the CDR3 is TGTGCCAGCAGCCAACCCGGGGGGGCGAACACCGGGGAGCTGTTTTTT. Its protein is CASSQPGGANTGELFF.

The J gene is TRBJ1-2, the V gene TRBV30; D is possibly TRBD1 (6 bases). V was shortened by 5 bases and J by 1 base, with 14 bases between the two germline ends. CDR3 size: 14 residues. Germline V gives CDR1 GTSNPN, CDR2 SVGIG (reference sequence). CDR3 sequence: CAWHTRGINYGYTF. The DNA for the CDR3 is TGTGCCTGGCACACGAGGGGGATTAACTATGGCTACACCTTC.

This chain connects TRBV7-9 to TRBJ2-7; TRBD2 matches at 9 bases. V dropped 7 bases and J dropped 5; count of bases not matched to a gene: 3. The CDR3 is made up of 12 amino acids. Germline V gene lookup returns CDR1 SEHNR and CDR2 FQNEAQ (reference sequence). The CDR3 region has the DNA TGTGCCAGCAAGCGGGGGGCGGACGAGCAGTACTTC. It encodes CASKRGADEQYF.

CDR3: CASSLGPGGTEAFF. CDR3 sequence (DNA): TGTGCCAGCAGTTTGGGCCCGGGGGGTACTGAAGCTTTCTTT. The V gene is TRBV27, the J gene TRBJ1-1, with D tentatively TRBD1 (5 bases). Germline CDR1 is MNHEY and CDR2 is SMNVEV (reference sequence). Trimming left V 3 bases short and J 5 bases short, with 13 bases between. There are 14 residues in the CDR3.

This clone was observed once. CDR3 sequence reads: CASSRRSGTPSSTDTQYF. CDR3 bases: TGTGCCAGCAGCCGACGTAGCGGGACTCCTTCTAGCACAGATACGCAGTATTTT. The V call is TRBV5-4, the J call TRBJ2-3; 8 bases map to TRBD2. The germline V gene encodes CDR1 SGHNT and CDR2 YYREEE (reference sequence). The CDR3 is 18 residues long. V dropped 4 bases and J dropped 0; count of bases not matched to a gene: 13.

The V gene is TRBV29-1, the J gene TRBJ1-2; 8 bases are shared with TRBD1. The V gene's germline CDR1 is SQVTM and CDR2 ANQGSEA. V gave up 5 bases and J gave up 5 bases; unmatched junction bases: 10. The CDR3 has 14 residues. In DNA, the CDR3 is TGCAGCGTTTCTTTCGGACAGGGTAGTTATGGCTACACCTTC. It is translated as CSVSFGQGSYGYTF.

This chain connects TRBV5-5 to TRBJ2-2; 8 bases are a match to TRBD2. This CDR3 has 15 residues. CDR1 is SGHKS, CDR2 YYEKEE, per germline (reference sequence). V trimming: 3 bases; J trimming: 10 bases; junction bases outside the gene matches: 11. The chain's CDR3 is CASSSLGGAREELFF. The CDR3, as DNA: TGTGCCAGCAGCTCGCTCGGGGGGGCCCGGGAGGAGCTGTTTTTT.

The V and J genes are TRBV7-2 and TRBJ2-2, with D perhaps TRBD1 or TRBD2 (6 bases each). V was pared by 4 bases and J by 7 bases, with 13 bases between. CDR3 length equals 14 residues. Germline V gene data show CDR1 as SGHTA and CDR2 as FQGNSA. CDR3 coding DNA: TGTGCCAGCAGCTCTCGGGGGCTTGTCGGGGAGCTGTTTTTT. Amino acids: CASSSRGLVGELFF.

The V gene is TRBV29-1, the J gene TRBJ2-1, with unresolved D. Trimming shortened V by 7 bases and J by 6 bases, and 10 bases separated the two germline ends. The CDR3 covers 11 residues. Germline values: CDR1 SQVTM, CDR2 ANQGSEA. Written as DNA, the CDR3 is TGCAGCGGCACCTCGGGCAATGAGCAGTTCTTC. Protein sequence: CSGTSGNEQFF.

V is TRBV11-3 and J is TRBJ2-7; possibly TRBD1 or TRBD2 for D (6 bases each). The CDR3 runs 15 residues. V dropped 5 bases and J dropped 4 bases, with 18 bases sitting between them. CDR1 is SGHNT, CDR2 YENEEA, per germline. CDR3 sequence: CASSRRPRGEYEQYF. As DNA, the CDR3 is TGTGCCAGCAGCCGGCGACCGAGGGGGGAGTACGAGCAGTACTTC.

The rearrangement uses TRBV2 and TRBJ1-1; no definite D call. The germline gives CDR1 SNHLY, CDR2 FYNNEI. This CDR3 is 15 amino acids long. V was pared by 2 bases and J by 1 base, with 11 bases between. CDR3 coding DNA: TGTGCCAGCAGTGAATTCCCCAGATCGAACACTGAAGCTTTCTTT. Its translation: CASSEFPRSNTEAFF.

V gene TRBV7-9 combines with J gene TRBJ2-1; 12 nucleotides line up with TRBD2. The ends lost 5 bases at V and 4 bases at J; junction bases unmatched: 9. Germline CDR1 SEHNR, CDR2 FQNEAQ (reference sequence). The CDR3 loop spans 17 amino acids. In DNA, the CDR3 is TGTGCCAGCAGCAATCCTAGCGGGGGGGCCAGGTACAATGAGCAGTTCTTC. This sequence encodes CASSNPSGGARYNEQFF. Full variable domain (outside the CDR3, taken from reference TRBV7-9 and TRBJ2-1): DTGVSQNPRHKITKRGQNVTFRCDPISEHNRLYWYRQTLGQGPEFLTYFQNEAQLEKSRLLSDRFSAERPKGSFSTLEIQRTEQGDSAMYLCASSNPSGGARYNEQFFGPGTRLTVL.

The V gene is TRBV6-1, the J gene TRBJ2-1, with D uncertain. Germline CDR1 MNHNS, CDR2 SASEGT. The CDR3 totals 11 residues. The V and J ends lost 1 base and 9 bases respectively, with 4 bases between them. The CDR3 loop is CASSEVSEQFF. CDR3 nucleotides: TGTGCCAGCAGTGAAGTCAGTGAGCAGTTCTTC.

V gene TRBV7-9 combines with J gene TRBJ1-1; D is ambiguous. Germline V CDR1 and CDR2: SEHNR, FQNEAQ (reference sequence). This CDR3 contains 13 residues. V shed 2 bases and J shed 4 bases, with 8 bases lying between them. The DNA for the CDR3 is TGTGCCAGCAGCTTAACGGGTCCCACTGAAGCTTTCTTT. This sequence encodes CASSLTGPTEAFF.

The gene calls are TRBV11-2 and TRBJ2-5, with TRBD1 matching 8 bases. From germline, CDR1 is SGHAT and CDR2 FQNNGV. J was trimmed by 4 bases and V by 6 bases; bases with no gene match: 4. This CDR3 is 13 amino acids long. The CDR3 here is CASSRDRGETQYF. DNA of the CDR3: TGTGCCAGCAGTCGCGACAGGGGAGAGACCCAGTACTTC.

This clone was seen only a few times. The rearrangement joins TRBV27 to TRBJ2-7; D not certain. Between the trimmed V and J ends, which lost 4 bases and 6 bases, there was a span of 10 bases. CDR3 length: 12 residues. Per the germline V gene, CDR1 is MNHEY and CDR2 is SMNVEV (reference sequence). CDR3 in amino acids: CASSSMGIEQYF. The CDR3, as DNA: TGTGCCAGCAGTTCGATGGGTATCGAGCAGTACTTC.

The V call is TRBV5-4, the J call TRBJ2-1; perhaps D is TRBD1 or TRBD2 (6 bases each). Per the germline V gene, CDR1 is SGHNT and CDR2 is YYREEE (reference sequence). Trimming cost V 6 bases and J 0 bases, with 16 bases left between them. This CDR3 region has 16 residues. CDR3 protein: CASTLGGASSYNEQFF. The CDR3 DNA follows: TGTGCCAGCACGCTCGGGGGCGCCAGCTCCTACAATGAGCAGTTCTTC.

A note on this clone: The sample contains more than one DNA sequence encoding this CDR3. This chain uses TRBV4-1 with TRBJ2-7; D possibly corresponds to TRBD2 (7 bases). Germline V CDR1 and CDR2: MGHRA, YSYEKL. Trimming pared 4 bases from V and 7 bases from J, leaving 17 bases between. CDR3 size: 14 residues. This chain's CDR3 is CASSPNREGYEQYF. CDR3 DNA: TGCGCCAGCAGCCCCAACAGGGAGGGCTATGAGCAGTACTTC.